This is a list of T cell receptor beta chains from one sample in a study of blood T cell repertoires in COVID-19. Profiled with immunoSEQ multiplex PCR; TCRdb holds only in-frame clones, not every one. Of 150,000 to 200,000 clones in the sample, under 80% are singletons; the top ten hold 17%. Sequences were obtained from PBMCs or T cells enriched from blood (not recorded which). These receptors all come from a woman aged 45-59 years with acute COVID-19. CDR3s include the opening cysteine and the closing phenylalanine or tryptophan. The D gene is left open where the match is weak. Not all rows give a size; the values are once, few, many and, for expanded clones, a class.

>TRBV10-2|once|NA|TRBJ2-3
CASSDVTLDPQYF
TGCGCCAGCAGTGATGTGACACTAGATCCGCAGTATTTT
>TRBV5-6|NA|TRBD1|TRBJ2-2
CASSQQGGLPVGELFF
TGTGCCAGCAGCCAACAGGGGGGCTTGCCTGTCGGGGAGCTGTTTTTT
>TRBV7-8|NA|NA|TRBJ1-1
CASSLSGIRAFF
TGTGCCAGCAGCTTAAGCGGGATAAGGGCTTTCTTT
>TRBV18|NA|NA|TRBJ2-1
CASSPLPPRAIYNEQFF
TGTGCCAGCTCACCACTTCCCCCCAGGGCCATTTACAATGAGCAGTTCTTC
>TRBV2|NA|NA|TRBJ1-1
CASSGGAGGETEAFF
TGTGCCAGCAGCGGAGGGGCAGGCGGGGAAACTGAAGCTTTCTTT
>TRBV6-5|NA|NA|TRBJ1-2
CASSYAEGYTF
TGTGCCAGCAGTTACGCCGAGGGCTACACCTTC
>TRBV5-1|NA|TRBD1|TRBJ1-2
CASSFKDRGQGYTF
TGCGCCAGCAGCTTTAAAGACAGGGGGCAAGGCTACACCTTC
>TRBV6-1|NA|TRBD1|TRBJ2-3
CASSETGGDTQYF
TGTGCCAGCAGTGAAACAGGGGGAGATACGCAGTATTTT
>TRBV7-9|few|NA|TRBJ2-1
CASSSDRSFRHEQFF
TGTGCCAGCAGCTCAGACAGGTCTTTTAGGCATGAGCAGTTCTTC
>TRBV4-1|NA|NA|TRBJ2-6
CASSQLAGAGANVLTF
TGCGCCAGCAGCCAACTGGCAGGGGCTGGGGCCAACGTCCTGACTTTC
>TRBV5-4|NA|TRBD1|TRBJ1-1
CASSFRDSTEAFF
TGTGCCAGCAGCTTCCGGGACAGCACTGAAGCTTTCTTT
>TRBV6-2/TRBV6-3|few|NA|TRBJ2-3
CASSYLRGESTDTQYF
TGTGCCAGCAGTTACCTCAGGGGGGAGAGCACAGATACGCAGTATTTT
>TRBV15|NA|NA|TRBJ1-2
CATSREGGSYGYTF
TGTGCCACCAGTAGAGAGGGAGGGTCCTATGGCTACACCTTC
>TRBV2|NA|NA|TRBJ1-2
CASRPGVGYGYTF
TGTGCCAGCAGACCAGGGGTTGGCTATGGCTACACCTTC
>TRBV7-2|NA|TRBD1|TRBJ1-1
CASSTKNRGTEAFF
TGTGCCAGCAGCACCAAAAACAGGGGGACTGAGGCTTTCTTT
>TRBV6-4|many|TRBD2|TRBJ2-2
CASSSGGGHHGELFF
TGTGCCAGCAGCAGCGGGGGCGGCCATCACGGGGAGCTGTTTTTT
>TRBV11-2|NA|TRBD1|TRBJ1-4
CASSLVGQGGFPNEKLFF
TGTGCCAGCAGCTTAGTAGGACAGGGTGGATTCCCTAATGAAAAACTGTTTTTT
>TRBV30|NA|NA|TRBJ1-1
CAWDSVGEAFF
TGTGCCTGGGACAGCGTGGGTGAAGCTTTCTTT
>TRBV6-4|NA|NA|TRBJ1-1
CASSAGFWAEAFF
TGTGCCAGCAGTGCAGGGTTCTGGGCTGAAGCTTTCTTT
>TRBV6-5|NA|TRBD2|TRBJ2-2
CASRRLAANTGELFF
TGTGCCAGCAGAAGACTAGCTGCGAACACCGGGGAGCTGTTTTTT
>TRBV7-6|NA|NA|TRBJ2-1
CASSPSRTINEQFF
TGTGCCAGCAGCCCCTCCAGGACTATCAATGAGCAGTTCTTC
>TRBV7-2|NA|NA|TRBJ1-2
CASSPGAGSTTYGYTF
TGTGCCAGCAGCCCAGGGGCAGGGTCGACTACCTATGGCTACACCTTC
>TRBV2|NA|NA|TRBJ2-5
CADNRDQETQYF
TGTGCCGACAACAGGGACCAAGAGACCCAGTACTTC
>TRBV6-2/TRBV6-3|NA|NA|TRBJ2-3
CASSLTHLPHTQYF
TGTGCCAGCAGCCTGACACACCTACCACATACGCAGTATTTT
>TRBV6-1|NA|NA|TRBJ1-2
CASSEAGRRIYGYTF
TGTGCCAGCAGTGAAGCGGGCAGGCGAATCTATGGCTACACCTTC
>TRBV5-1|NA|NA|TRBJ1-5
CASRVGGEGNQPQHF
TGCGCCAGCAGGGTTGGAGGAGAAGGCAATCAGCCCCAGCATTTT
>TRBV3-1/TRBV3-2|NA|NA|TRBJ2-3
CASSQALALVTDTQYF
TGTGCCAGCAGCCAAGCCCTAGCTTTAGTGACAGATACGCAGTATTTT
>TRBV2|once|NA|TRBJ1-4
CAGTRGTFEKLFF
TGTGCCGGGACCCGAGGGACATTTGAAAAACTGTTTTTT
>TRBV6-5|many|TRBD2|TRBJ2-1
CASNKGLAGDEQFF
TGTGCCAGCAATAAGGGACTAGCGGGGGATGAGCAGTTCTTC
>TRBV3-1/TRBV3-2|NA|TRBD1|TRBJ2-2
CASSKQGAGELFF
TGTGCCAGCAGTAAACAGGGGGCTGGGGAGCTGTTTTTT
>TRBV5-4|few|TRBD2|TRBJ2-5
CASSLALRGGGETQYF
TGTGCCAGCAGCTTGGCCTTGCGGGGGGGCGGGGAGACCCAGTACTTC
>TRBV5-4|NA|NA|TRBJ1-4
CASSSDWGATNEKLFF
TGTGCCAGCAGCTCGGATTGGGGGGCAACTAATGAAAAACTGTTTTTT
>TRBV2|NA|NA|TRBJ1-5
CASSEMGHNQPQHF
TGTGCCAGCAGTGAAATGGGACACAATCAGCCCCAGCATTTT
>TRBV12-3/TRBV12-4|NA|NA|TRBJ1-6
CASSSEQATLHF
TGTGCCAGCAGTTCTGAACAGGCTACCCTCCACTTT
>TRBV19|few|NA|TRBJ1-5
CASSVAGGVGQPQHF
TGTGCCAGTAGTGTGGCGGGGGGCGTAGGACAGCCCCAGCATTTT
>TRBV3-1/TRBV3-2|NA|TRBD2|TRBJ2-5
CASSQGLAGGRQETQYF
TGTGCCAGCAGCCAAGGCCTAGCGGGGGGGAGACAAGAGACCCAGTACTTC
>TRBV20-1|once|TRBD2|TRBJ2-2
CSASRGGRTGELFF
TGCAGTGCTAGTCGCGGGGGACGAACCGGGGAGCTGTTTTTT
>TRBV24-1|once|TRBD1|TRBJ1-2
CATSDLRQGIYGYTF
TGTGCCACCAGTGATCTTCGACAGGGGATCTATGGCTACACCTTC
>TRBV6-2/TRBV6-3|NA|NA|TRBJ1-2
CASSWLQQVSNYGYTF
TGTGCCAGCAGTTGGTTACAACAGGTCTCCAACTATGGCTACACCTTC
>TRBV19|NA|NA|TRBJ1-3
CASSPRQAGSSGNTIYF
TGTGCCAGTAGTCCCCGTCAGGCTGGGAGCTCTGGAAACACCATATATTTT
>TRBV10-3|few|TRBD1|TRBJ1-3
CAISDAGGLSGNTIYF
TGTGCCATCAGTGACGCAGGGGGCCTTTCTGGAAACACCATATATTTT
>TRBV30|NA|NA|TRBJ1-5
CAWAPDRWSQPQHF
TGTGCCTGGGCTCCCGACAGGTGGAGTCAGCCCCAGCATTTT
>TRBV19|NA|NA|TRBJ2-5
CASSIARWGGRETQYF
TGTGCCAGTAGTATAGCAAGGTGGGGGGGCCGAGAGACCCAGTACTTC
>TRBV27|NA|TRBD1|TRBJ1-6
CASSLWDRGGSPLHF
TGTGCCAGCAGTTTATGGGACAGGGGCGGTTCACCCCTCCACTTT
>TRBV6-5|NA|TRBD1|TRBJ1-4
CASSRTGTNEKLFF
TGTGCCAGCAGCCGGACAGGAACTAATGAAAAACTGTTTTTT
>TRBV11-3|NA|NA|TRBJ2-2
CASSLGQSNTGELFF
TGTGCCAGCAGCTTAGGACAGTCGAACACCGGGGAGCTGTTTTTT
>TRBV10-2|NA|NA|TRBJ1-3
CASSDRVVGGNTIYF
TGCGCCAGCAGTGACAGGGTAGTAGGAGGAAACACCATATATTTT
>TRBV20-1|few|NA|TRBJ1-5
CSAANQPQHF
TGCAGTGCTGCGAATCAGCCCCAGCATTTT
>TRBV14|NA|TRBD1|TRBJ1-1
CASSLLGTGADTEAFF
TGTGCCAGCAGCCTACTCGGGACAGGGGCTGACACTGAAGCTTTCTTT
>TRBV29-1|NA|TRBD2|TRBJ2-1
CSVRRGANYNEQFF
TGCAGCGTCAGGCGGGGGGCAAACTACAATGAGCAGTTCTTC
>TRBV12-3/TRBV12-4|NA|NA|TRBJ1-2
CASSLSGNYGYTF
TGTGCCAGCAGTTTATCAGGAAACTATGGCTACACCTTC
>TRBV7-2|NA|TRBD2|TRBJ2-5
CASSFGGGGQETQYF
TGTGCCAGCAGCTTCGGAGGCGGGGGCCAAGAGACCCAGTACTTC
>TRBV5-1|once|TRBD1|TRBJ2-5
CASSSGRQGTQETQYF
TGCGCCAGCAGCTCCGGAAGACAGGGTACACAAGAGACCCAGTACTTC
>TRBV6-4|NA|TRBD2|TRBJ2-3
CASSPSGASTDTQYF
TGTGCCAGCAGTCCTAGCGGTGCTAGCACAGATACGCAGTATTTT
>TRBV5-5|NA|TRBD1|TRBJ1-5
CASSLEGQAIQPQHF
TGTGCCAGCAGCTTGGAGGGACAGGCTATCCAGCCCCAGCATTTT
>TRBV12-3/TRBV12-4|NA|TRBD1|TRBJ1-2
CASSNLDRGGYTF
TGTGCCAGCAGTAACCTGGACAGGGGTGGCTACACCTTC
>TRBV19|NA|TRBD1|TRBJ1-2
CASSIDPTGPKNYGYTF
TGTGCCAGTAGTATTGATCCGACAGGGCCAAAAAACTATGGCTACACCTTC
>TRBV25-1|few|NA|TRBJ2-1
CASSPRVEQFF
TGTGCCAGCAGCCCCAGGGTAGAGCAGTTCTTC
>TRBV3-1/TRBV3-2|NA|NA|TRBJ1-6
CASASTRDSPLHF
TGTGCCAGCGCATCAACTAGGGATTCACCCCTCCACTTT